These T cell receptor beta chains were read from a single sample in a study of blood T cell repertoires in COVID-19. Sequencing was performed with immunoSEQ multiplex PCR; in TCRdb, only in-frame clones are kept and a portion is missing. The table lists roughly 200,000 clones, less than 90% of them singletons. The material sequenced was PBMCs or T cells enriched from blood (not recorded which). The receptor source for this set is a woman in her twenties or thirties who had been exposed to COVID-19. CDR3s include the opening cysteine and the closing phenylalanine or tryptophan. A D gene is named only where the DNA matches it firmly. Clone size, where shown, is once, few, many, or a class for clones that have expanded.

TRBJ1-5,-,TRBD1,TRBV3-1/TRBV3-2,TGTGCCAGCAGCCAAGATCTTGGACAGGGCTTTCAGCCCCAGCATTTT,CASSQDLGQGFQPQHF
TRBJ1-3,-,-,TRBV9,TGTGCCAGTTTTCTGACGGGTTCCGGGACACCCGAAATCTCTGGAAACACCATATATTTT,CASFLTGSGTPEISGNTIYF
TRBJ1-3,-,-,TRBV12-5,TGTGCTAGTGGTTTGACAGGGTTAGGCTCTGGAAACACCATATATTTT,CASGLTGLGSGNTIYF
TRBJ2-2,once,-,TRBV2,TGTGCCAGCAGCCCCACACAGGGGAACACCGGGGAGCTGTTTTTT,CASSPTQGNTGELFF
TRBJ1-2,-,TRBD1,TRBV4-1,TGCGCCAGCAGCCAAGAGACAGGGGGCGGCTATGGCTACACCTTC,CASSQETGGGYGYTF
TRBJ1-4,-,TRBD1,TRBV7-2,TGTGCCAGCAGCCGGGACAGGGGTAATGAAAAACTGTTTTTT,CASSRDRGNEKLFF
TRBJ1-5,-,TRBD1,TRBV13,TGTGCCAGCAGCATCCAGGGGGCGGGTCAGCCCCAGCATTTT,CASSIQGAGQPQHF
TRBJ2-7,-,-,TRBV18,TGTGCCAGCTCACCACCCACAGGGTTGAACGAGCAGTACTTC,CASSPPTGLNEQYF
TRBJ2-2,-,TRBD2,TRBV5-1,TGCGCCAGCAGCTTGGCGGGACTAGCGGGAAACACCGGGGAGCTGTTTTTT,CASSLAGLAGNTGELFF
TRBJ2-3,-,-,TRBV20-1,TGCAGTGCTACAGTCACAGATACGCAGTATTTT,CSATVTDTQYF
TRBJ2-1,-,-,TRBV9,TGTGCCAGCAGCGAATTTCCGGGACAAAGCTCCTACAATGAGCAGTTCTTC,CASSEFPGQSSYNEQFF